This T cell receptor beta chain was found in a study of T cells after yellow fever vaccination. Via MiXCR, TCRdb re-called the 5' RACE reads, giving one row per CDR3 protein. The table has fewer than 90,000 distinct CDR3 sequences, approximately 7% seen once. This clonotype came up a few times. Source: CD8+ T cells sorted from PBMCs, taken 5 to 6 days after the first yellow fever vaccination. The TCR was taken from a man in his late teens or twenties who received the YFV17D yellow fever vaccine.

The CDR3 is CASSSPRPPPTNYGYTF. CDR3 sequence (DNA): TGTGCCAGCAGCTCCCCGAGGCCCCCGCCGACTAACTATGGCTACACCTTC. V gene TRBV7-3 combines with J gene TRBJ1-2; no firm D call. The CDR3 is 17 amino acids. Germline V gives CDR1 SGHTA, CDR2 FQGTGA. The V gene lost 4 bases and the J gene lost 0 bases, with 18 bases spanning the gap.